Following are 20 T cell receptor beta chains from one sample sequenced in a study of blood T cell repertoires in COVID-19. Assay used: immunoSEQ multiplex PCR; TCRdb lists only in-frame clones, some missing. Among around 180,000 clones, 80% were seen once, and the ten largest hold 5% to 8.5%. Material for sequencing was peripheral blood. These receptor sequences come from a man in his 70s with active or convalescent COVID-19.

The CDR3 DNA follows: TGTGCCAGCACGAGGGTAGCGGGAGGGCCAGATACGCAGTATTTT. Residues: CASTRVAGGPDTQYF. The chain recombines TRBV6-4 with TRBJ2-3, with 11 bases identical to TRBD2. The CDR3 loop spans 15 amino acids. The germline gives CDR1 MRHNA, CDR2 SNTAGT. V was clipped by 7 bases and J by 4 bases; unmatched bases: 7.

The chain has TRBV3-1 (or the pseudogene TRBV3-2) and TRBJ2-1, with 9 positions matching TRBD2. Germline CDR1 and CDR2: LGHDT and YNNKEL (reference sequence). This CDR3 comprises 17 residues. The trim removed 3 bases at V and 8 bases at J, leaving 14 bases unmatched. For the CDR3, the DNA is TGTGCCAGCAGCCAGTATGATAGCGGGAGCGCGTATCATGAGCAGTTCTTC. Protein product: CASSQYDSGSAYHEQFF.

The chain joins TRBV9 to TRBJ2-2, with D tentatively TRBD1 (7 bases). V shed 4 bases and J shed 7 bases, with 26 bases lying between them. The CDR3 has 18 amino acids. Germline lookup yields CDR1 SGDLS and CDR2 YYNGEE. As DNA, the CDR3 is TGTGCCAGCAGCACCAGCCCAGAGGGGGGACAGCCTAGCGGGGAGCTGTTTTTT. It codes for CASSTSPEGGQPSGELFF.

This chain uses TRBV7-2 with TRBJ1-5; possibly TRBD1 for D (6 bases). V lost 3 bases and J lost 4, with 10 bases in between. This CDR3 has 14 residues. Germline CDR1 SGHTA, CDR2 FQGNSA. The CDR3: CASSFTGRNQPQHF. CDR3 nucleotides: TGTGCCAGCAGCTTTACAGGGCGGAATCAGCCCCAGCATTTT.

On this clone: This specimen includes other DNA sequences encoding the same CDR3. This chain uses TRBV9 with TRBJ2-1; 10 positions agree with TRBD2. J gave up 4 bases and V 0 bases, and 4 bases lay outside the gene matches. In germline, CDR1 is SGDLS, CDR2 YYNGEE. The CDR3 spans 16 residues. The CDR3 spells CASSVGASGSYNEQFF. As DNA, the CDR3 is TGTGCCAGCAGCGTAGGGGCTAGCGGGAGTTACAATGAGCAGTTCTTC.

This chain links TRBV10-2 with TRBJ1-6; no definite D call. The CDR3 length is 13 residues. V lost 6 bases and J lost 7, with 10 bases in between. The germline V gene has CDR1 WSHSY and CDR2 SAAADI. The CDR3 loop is CASSPTQNSPLHF. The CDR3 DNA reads TGCGCCAGCAGCCCAACACAGAATTCACCCCTCCACTTT.

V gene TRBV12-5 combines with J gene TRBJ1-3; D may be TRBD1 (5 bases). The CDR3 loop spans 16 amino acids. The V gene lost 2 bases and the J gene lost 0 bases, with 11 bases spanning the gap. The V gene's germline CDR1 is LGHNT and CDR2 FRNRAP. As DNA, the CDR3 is TGTGCTAGTGGTTTGTCCCGGACAAGCTCTGGAAACACCATATATTTT. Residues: CASGLSRTSSGNTIYF.

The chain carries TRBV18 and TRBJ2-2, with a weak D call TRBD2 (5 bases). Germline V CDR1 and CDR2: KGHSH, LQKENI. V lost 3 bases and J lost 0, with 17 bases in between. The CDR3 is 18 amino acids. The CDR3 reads CASSPTDLGSPNTGELFF. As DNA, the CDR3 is TGTGCCAGCTCACCCACCGATTTGGGGAGTCCGAACACCGGGGAGCTGTTTTTT. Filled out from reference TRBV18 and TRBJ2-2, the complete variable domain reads NAGVMQNPRHLVRRRGQEARLRCSPMKGHSHVYWYRQLPEEGLKFMVYLQKENIIDESGMPKERFSAEFPKEGPSILRIQQVVRGDSAAYFCASSPTDLGSPNTGELFFGEGSRLTVL.

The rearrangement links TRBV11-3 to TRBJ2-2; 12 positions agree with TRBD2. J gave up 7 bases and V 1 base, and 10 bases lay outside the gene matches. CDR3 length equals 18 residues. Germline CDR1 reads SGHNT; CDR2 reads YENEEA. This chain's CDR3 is CASSLGSPRLAGDGELFF. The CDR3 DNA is TGTGCCAGCAGCTTAGGGTCCCCGAGACTAGCGGGGGACGGGGAGCTGTTTTTT.

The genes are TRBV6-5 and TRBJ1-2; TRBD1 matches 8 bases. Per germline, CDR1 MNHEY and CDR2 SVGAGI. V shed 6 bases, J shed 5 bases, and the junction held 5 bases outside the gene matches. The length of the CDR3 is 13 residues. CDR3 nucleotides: TGTGCCAGCAGGCGCAGGACAGGGTATGGCTACACCTTC. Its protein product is CASRRRTGYGYTF.

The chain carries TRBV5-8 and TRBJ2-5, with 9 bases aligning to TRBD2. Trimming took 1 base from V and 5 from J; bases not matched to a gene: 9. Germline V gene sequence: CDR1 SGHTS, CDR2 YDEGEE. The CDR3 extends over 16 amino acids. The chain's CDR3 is CASSLNSAAGGETQYF. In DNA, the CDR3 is TGTGCCAGCAGCTTGAACTCGGCGGCGGGGGGGGAGACCCAGTACTTC.

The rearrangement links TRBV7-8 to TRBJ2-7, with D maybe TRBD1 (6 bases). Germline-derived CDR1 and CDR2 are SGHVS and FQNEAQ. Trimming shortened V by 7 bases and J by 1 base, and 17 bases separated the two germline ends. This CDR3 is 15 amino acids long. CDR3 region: CASMGFLDSSYEQYF. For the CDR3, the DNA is TGTGCCAGCATGGGGTTTTTGGACAGTTCCTACGAGCAGTACTTC. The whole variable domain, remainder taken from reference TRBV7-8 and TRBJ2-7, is GAGVSQSPRYKVAKRGQDVALRCDPISGHVSLFWYQQALGQGPEFLTYFQNEAQLDKSGLPSDRFFAERPEGSVSTLKIQRTQQEDSAVYLCASMGFLDSSYEQYFGPGTRLTVT.

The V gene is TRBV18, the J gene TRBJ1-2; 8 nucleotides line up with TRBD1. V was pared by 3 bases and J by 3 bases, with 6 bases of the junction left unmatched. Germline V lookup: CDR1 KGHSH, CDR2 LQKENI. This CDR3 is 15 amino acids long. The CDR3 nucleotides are TGTGCCAGCTCACCCGGACAGGGAATCGACTATGGCTACACCTTC. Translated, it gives CASSPGQGIDYGYTF.

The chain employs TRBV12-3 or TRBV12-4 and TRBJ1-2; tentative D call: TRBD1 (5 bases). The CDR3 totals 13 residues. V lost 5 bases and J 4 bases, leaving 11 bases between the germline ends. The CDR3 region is CASSARVSYGYTF. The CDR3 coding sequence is TGTGCCAGCAGTGCCAGGGTTTCCTATGGCTACACCTTC.

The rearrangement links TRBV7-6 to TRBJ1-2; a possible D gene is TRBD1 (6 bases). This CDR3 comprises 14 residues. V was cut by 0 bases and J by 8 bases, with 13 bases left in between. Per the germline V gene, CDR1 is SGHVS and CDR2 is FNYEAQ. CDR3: CASSLAPGQNGYTF. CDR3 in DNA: TGTGCCAGCAGCTTAGCCCCCGGACAGAACGGCTACACCTTC.

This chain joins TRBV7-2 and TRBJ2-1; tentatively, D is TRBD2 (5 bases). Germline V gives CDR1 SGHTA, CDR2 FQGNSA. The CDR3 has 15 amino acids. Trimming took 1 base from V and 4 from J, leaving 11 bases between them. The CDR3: CASSLVAAAYNEQFF. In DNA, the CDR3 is TGTGCCAGCAGCTTAGTAGCAGCGGCTTACAATGAGCAGTTCTTC.

CDR3 nucleotide sequence: TGTGCCATCAGTGAGACAAGGGGGAACAATGAAAAACTGTTTTTT. It yields the protein CAISETRGNNEKLFF. This sequence joins TRBV10-3 and TRBJ1-4; D is perhaps TRBD1 (6 bases). Between the trimmed V and J ends, which lost 2 bases and 5 bases, there was a span of 12 bases. CDR3 length equals 15 residues. Germline CDR1 is ENHRY and CDR2 is SYGVKD.

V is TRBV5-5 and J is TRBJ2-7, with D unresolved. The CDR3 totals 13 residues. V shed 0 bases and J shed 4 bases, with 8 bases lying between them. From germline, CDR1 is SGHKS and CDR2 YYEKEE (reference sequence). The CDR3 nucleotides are TGTGCCAGCAGCTTGGAGAGCCTATACGAGCAGTACTTC. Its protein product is CASSLESLYEQYF.

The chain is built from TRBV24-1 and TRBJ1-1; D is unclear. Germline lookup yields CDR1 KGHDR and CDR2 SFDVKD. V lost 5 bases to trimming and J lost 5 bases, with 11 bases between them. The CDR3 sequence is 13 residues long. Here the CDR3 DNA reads TGTGCCACCAGTGGACGGTGGAGGACTGAAGCTTTCTTT. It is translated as CATSGRWRTEAFF.

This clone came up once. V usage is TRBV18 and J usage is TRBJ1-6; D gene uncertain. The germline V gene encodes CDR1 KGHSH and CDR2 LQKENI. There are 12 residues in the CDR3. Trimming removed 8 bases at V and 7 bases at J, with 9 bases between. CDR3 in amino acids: CASKERNSPLHF. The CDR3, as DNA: TGTGCCAGCAAGGAGAGGAATTCACCCCTCCACTTT.